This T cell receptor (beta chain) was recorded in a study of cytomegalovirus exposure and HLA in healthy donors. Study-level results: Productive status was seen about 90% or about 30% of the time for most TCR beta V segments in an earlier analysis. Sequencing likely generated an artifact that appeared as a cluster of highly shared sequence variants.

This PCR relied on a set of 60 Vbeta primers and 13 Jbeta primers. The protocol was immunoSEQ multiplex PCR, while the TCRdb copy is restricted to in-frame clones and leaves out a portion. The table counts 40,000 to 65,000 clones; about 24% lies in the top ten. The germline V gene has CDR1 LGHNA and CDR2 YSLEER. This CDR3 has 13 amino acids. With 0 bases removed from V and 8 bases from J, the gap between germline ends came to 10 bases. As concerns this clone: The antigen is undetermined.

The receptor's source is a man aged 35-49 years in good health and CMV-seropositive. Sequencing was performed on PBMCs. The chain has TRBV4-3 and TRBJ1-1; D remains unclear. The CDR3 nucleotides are TGCGCCAGCAGCCAAGATCTAGGTGGAGAAGCTTTCTTT. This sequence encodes CASSQDLGGEAFF.